Presented here are 5 T cell receptor beta chains from one specimen sequenced in a study of post-analysis software for immune sequencing data. Study-wide points: Patients had higher frequencies than controls of five TRBV segments, including TRBV5-6, TRBV5-1 and TRBV20-1.

The authors incorporated unique molecular identifiers into the TCR beta cDNA libraries. Each CDR3 protein is one row after TCRdb ran MiXCR on the PCR reads. The sample consists of 650,000 to 900,000 distinct CDR3 sequences, about 43% of them appearing once. For these receptors, no antigen is known. The sample comprised blood. The receptor source for this set is a girl between 10 and 17 years old with multiple sclerosis.

This clonotype was recorded once. The rearrangement joins TRBV12-3 or TRBV12-4 to TRBJ2-7; D is uncertain. This CDR3 is 16 amino acids long. Trimming removed 6 bases from V and 6 bases from J, with 24 bases in between. CDR3 sequence reads: CASSYLGLQLSGEQYF. CDR3 bases: TGTGCCAGCAGCTACCTTGGGCTTCAACTGTCCGGCGAGCAGTACTTC.

The chain couples TRBV29-1 to TRBJ2-7; 8 nucleotides match TRBD1. Per germline, CDR1 SQVTM and CDR2 ANQGSEA. J gave up 2 bases and V 0 bases, and 3 bases lay outside the gene matches. The CDR3 has 14 amino acids. CDR3 residues: CSVEDGQGPYEQYF. CDR3 DNA sequence: TGCAGCGTTGAAGACGGACAGGGCCCCTACGAGCAGTACTTC.

With respect to this clonotype: Sequence at one end of the junction differs from germline and may be a read error. This chain joins TRBV12-3 or TRBV12-4 and TRBJ1-2; a weak D match, TRBD1 (5 bases). This CDR3 is 15 amino acids long. CDR3 DNA: TGTACCAGCAGTTGGGGGTCGGGGGTTAACTATGGCTACACCTTC. Translating gives CTSSWGSGVNYGYTF.

The V call is TRBV5-4, the J call TRBJ2-1; TRBD2 matches 13 bases. CDR3 length: 16 residues. With 4 bases clipped from V and 10 bases from J, the junction kept 11 bases outside the gene matches. Germline V gene lookup returns CDR1 SGHNT and CDR2 YYREEE (reference sequence). The CDR3 region is CASSARTSGRAIEQFF. The CDR3 region has the DNA TGTGCCAGCAGCGCGAGAACTAGCGGGAGGGCCATAGAGCAGTTCTTC.

This clonotype was observed a handful of times. The chain carries TRBV28 and TRBJ2-1, with TRBD1 matching over 7 bases. The V and J ends lost 5 bases and 9 bases, in that order; junction bases with no gene match: 10. The germline gives CDR1 MDHEN, CDR2 SYDVKM. The CDR3 contains 14 residues. The CDR3 protein is CASSNPGQAGEQFF. CDR3 nucleotides: TGTGCCAGCAGTAATCCCGGACAGGCTGGTGAGCAGTTCTTC.